The 9 T cell receptor beta chains below all came from one sample that was sequenced in a study of shared clonotypes between healthy human individuals. This table comes from immunoSEQ multiplex PCR, and its TCRdb copy is limited to in-frame clones, with some not included. This table holds some 2 million clones, about 95% found once. Naivety among CD8 cells was defined by CD45RO negativity and positive CCR7 selection, thereby excluding terminally differentiated effector memory CD45RA+ cells. The material sequenced was naive CD8+ T cells sorted from blood. Every receptor here comes from a man aged 18 to 30 in good health.

The CDR3 loop reads CASNLWGANTEAFF. The CDR3 DNA follows: TGTGCCAGCAACCTATGGGGGGCGAACACTGAAGCTTTCTTT. The chain links TRBV28 to TRBJ1-1, with D possibly TRBD1 on 6 matching bases. CDR3 length: 14 residues. Germline values: CDR1 MDHEN, CDR2 SYDVKM. The V end was cut by 7 bases, the J end by 1 base, with 13 bases between.

The chain has TRBV10-2 and TRBJ1-4; 7 nucleotides match TRBD1. The CDR3 is made up of 14 amino acids. Unmatched junction bases numbered 10, after V lost 9 bases and J lost 6 bases. CDR1 WSHSY and CDR2 SAAADI come from the germline V gene. This CDR3 reads CASRTGFKDEKLFF. The CDR3 DNA is TGCGCCAGTAGGACAGGCTTCAAGGATGAAAAACTGTTTTTT.

The V call is TRBV4-3, the J call TRBJ2-3; 12 bases line up with TRBD2. Trimming at V came to 1 base and at J to 3 bases, leaving 14 bases not matched to a gene. The CDR3 is made up of 20 amino acids. CDR1 and CDR2 from the germline V gene are LGHNA and YSLEER. This chain's CDR3 is CASSQGLAGGPEGRTDTQYF. CDR3 nucleotide sequence: TGCGCCAGCAGCCAAGGCCTAGCGGGAGGGCCAGAAGGACGGACAGATACGCAGTATTTT.

This sequence joins TRBV10-3 and TRBJ1-5; 10 nucleotides agree with TRBD1. V lost 10 bases, J lost 1 base, and 7 bases stayed unmatched. This CDR3 has 15 amino acids. Germline V gene sequence: CDR1 ENHRY, CDR2 SYGVKD. CDR3 in DNA: TGTGCCACCGCTGACAGGGGGCAAAGCAATCAGCCCCAGCATTTT. Protein product: CATADRGQSNQPQHF.

This chain uses TRBV5-4 with TRBJ2-7; 7 bases map to TRBD2. The CDR3 extends over 13 amino acids. Germline V CDR1 and CDR2: SGHNT, YYREEE (reference sequence). V was clipped by 2 bases and J by 5 bases; unmatched bases: 4. CDR3 region: CASSFDGGNEQYF. Here the CDR3 DNA reads TGTGCCAGCAGCTTCGACGGGGGGAACGAGCAGTACTTC.

This clone was seen just once. The chain employs TRBV4-3 and TRBJ1-3; D unresolved. Germline CDR1 is LGHNA and CDR2 is YSLEER. This CDR3 region has 16 residues. V gave up 0 bases and J gave up 0 bases, with 9 bases separating them. CDR3 amino acids: CASSQDRRASGNTIYF. The CDR3 bases are TGCGCCAGCAGCCAAGATAGACGGGCCTCTGGAAACACCATATATTTT.

The chain recombines TRBV27 with TRBJ1-2; 8 positions match TRBD1. This CDR3 has 16 amino acids. The junction had 15 bases not matched to a gene; V was cut back by 6 bases and J by 6 bases. Germline CDR1 MNHEY, CDR2 SMNVEV (reference sequence). This chain's CDR3 is CASSRGAGQGEDGYTF. The DNA for the CDR3 is TGTGCCAGCAGCCGGGGGGCCGGACAGGGCGAGGATGGCTACACCTTC.

With regard to this clone: One end of the junction does not line up with germline, which may come from a read error. The chain couples TRBV7-7 to TRBJ2-3; D gene ambiguous. The CDR3 extends over 12 amino acids. CDR1 and CDR2 (germline): SSHAT, FNYEAQ (reference sequence). CDR3 sequence: CASSSFTDTQYF. CDR3 bases: TGTGCTAGCAGCTCCTTCACAGATACGCAGTATTTT. Full variable domain (remainder filled in from reference TRBV7-7 and TRBJ2-3): GAGVSQSPRYKVTKRGQDVTLRCDPISSHATLYWYQQALGQGPEFLTYFNYEAQPDKSGLPSDRFSAERPEGSISTLTIQRTEQRDSAMYRCASSSFTDTQYFGPGTRLTVL.

CDR3 protein: CASSQEGTGVNPNYGYTF. CDR3 DNA: TGCGCCAGCAGCCAAGAAGGGACAGGGGTTAATCCTAACTATGGCTACACCTTC. The chain is built from TRBV4-1 and TRBJ1-2; 10 bases line up with TRBD1. CDR1 is MGHRA and CDR2 is YSYEKL in the germline V gene. There are 18 residues in the CDR3. With 0 bases clipped from V and 0 bases from J, the junction kept 7 bases outside the gene matches.